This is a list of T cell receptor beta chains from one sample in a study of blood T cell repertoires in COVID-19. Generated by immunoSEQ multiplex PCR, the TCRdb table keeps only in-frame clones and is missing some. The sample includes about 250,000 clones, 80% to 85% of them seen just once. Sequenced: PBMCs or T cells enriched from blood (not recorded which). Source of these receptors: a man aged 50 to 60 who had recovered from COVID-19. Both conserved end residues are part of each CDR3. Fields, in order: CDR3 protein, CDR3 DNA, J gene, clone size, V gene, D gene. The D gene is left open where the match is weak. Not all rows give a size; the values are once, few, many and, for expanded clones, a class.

CASSQDRGANYGYTF TGTGCCAGCAGCCAAGACCGGGGAGCTAACTATGGCTACACCTTC TRBJ1-2 . TRBV4-2 .
CASSQVRSGTGSPDTQYF TGCGCCAGCAGCCAAGTGCGTTCGGGGACAGGGTCCCCAGATACGCAGTATTTT TRBJ2-3 . TRBV4-3 TRBD1
CSASAGEPQHF TGCAGTGCTAGTGCGGGAGAGCCCCAGCATTTT TRBJ1-5 . TRBV20-1 .
CASSFGGYEQYF TGTGCCAGTAGTTTTGGAGGCTACGAGCAGTACTTC TRBJ2-7 . TRBV19 .
CASSITGLENEKLFF TGCGCCAGCAGCATTACAGGGTTAGAAAATGAAAAACTGTTTTTT TRBJ1-4 once TRBV5-1 .
CASNPQGPYNEQFF TGTGCCAGTAACCCCCAGGGCCCGTACAATGAGCAGTTCTTC TRBJ2-1 . TRBV19 .
CASSLAGDTQYF TGCGCCAGCAGCTTGGCGGGAGATACGCAGTATTTT TRBJ2-3 . TRBV5-1 .
CASSRTSKNIQYF TGTGCCAGTAGTAGGACTTCCAAAAACATTCAGTACTTC TRBJ2-4 . TRBV19 .
CASSRPGLPNTGELFF TGTGCCAGCTCTAGGCCGGGACTACCGAACACCGGGGAGCTGTTTTTT TRBJ2-2 . TRBV28 TRBD2
CASSQAGRGRGDEQFF TGCGCCAGCAGCCAAGCCGGGCGGGGTAGGGGAGATGAGCAGTTCTTC TRBJ2-1 . TRBV4-1 .
CASSLAVTRSIHNSPLHF TGTGCCAGCAGCTTAGCGGTGACCAGGTCGATCCATAATTCACCCCTCCACTTT TRBJ1-6 . TRBV7-6 .
CASSRTGISNQPQHF TGTGCCAGCAGTCGGACAGGGATTAGCAATCAGCCCCAGCATTTT TRBJ1-5 . TRBV7-9 TRBD1
CASSSRTEAFF TGTGCCAGCAGCTCTCGGACTGAAGCTTTCTTT TRBJ1-1 few TRBV6-5 .
CASSVGTGRSAQYF TGTGCCAGCAGCGTAGGGACAGGGCGGTCTGCCCAGTACTTC TRBJ2-5 once TRBV9 TRBD1
CASSPDRGGSNEKLFF TGTGCCAGCAGCCCGGACAGGGGTGGGAGTAATGAAAAACTGTTTTTT TRBJ1-4 . TRBV5-5 TRBD1
CASSYSGGGQPQHF TGTGCCAGCAGTTACTCCGGGGGAGGACAGCCCCAGCATTTT TRBJ1-5 few TRBV6-5 .
CASSLGTSDADTQYF TGTGCCAGCAGCTTGGGGACTAGCGATGCAGATACGCAGTATTTT TRBJ2-3 . TRBV7-6 TRBD2
CASRLALSSESNYGYTF TGTGCAAGTCGCTTAGCGCTATCTTCCGAGTCTAACTATGGCTACACCTTC TRBJ1-2 . TRBV12-2 .
CASSEKIAGGRRIEQYF TGTGCCAGCAGTGAAAAGATAGCGGGAGGGCGGCGTATCGAGCAGTACTTC TRBJ2-7 . TRBV2 TRBD2
CASPTGGGYTF TGTGCCAGTCCTACAGGGGGAGGCTACACCTTC TRBJ1-2 . TRBV27 TRBD1
CSVAKGTGNQPQHF TGCAGCGTTGCGAAAGGCACGGGAAATCAGCCCCAGCATTTT TRBJ1-5 . TRBV29-1 .
CASSLEGLREQFF TGCGCCAGCAGCTTGGAGGGGTTGAGGGAGCAGTTCTTC TRBJ2-1 few TRBV5-1 .
CASSRGQGINYGYTF TGTGCCAGCAGCCGGGGACAGGGGATTAACTATGGCTACACCTTC TRBJ1-2 few TRBV3-1/TRBV3-2 TRBD1
CASSPQLGGTGAPRAGYTF TGCGCCAGCAGCCCTCAACTGGGGGGGACAGGGGCCCCAAGGGCTGGCTACACCTTC TRBJ1-2 . TRBV5-1 TRBD1
CASSAEPSFTDTQYF TGTGCCAGCAGCGCGGAGCCTAGTTTCACAGATACGCAGTATTTT TRBJ2-3 . TRBV9 .
CASSLKGLRNTEAFF TGTGCCAGCAGTTTAAAGGGGTTGAGGAACACTGAAGCTTTCTTT TRBJ1-1 . TRBV27 .
CASSRAGFSGNTIYF TGTGCCAGTAGCAGGGCAGGGTTCTCTGGAAACACCATATATTTT TRBJ1-3 . TRBV19 .
CASSPHINTGELFF TGTGCCAGCAGCCCCCACATCAACACCGGGGAGCTGTTTTTT TRBJ2-2 . TRBV7-3 .